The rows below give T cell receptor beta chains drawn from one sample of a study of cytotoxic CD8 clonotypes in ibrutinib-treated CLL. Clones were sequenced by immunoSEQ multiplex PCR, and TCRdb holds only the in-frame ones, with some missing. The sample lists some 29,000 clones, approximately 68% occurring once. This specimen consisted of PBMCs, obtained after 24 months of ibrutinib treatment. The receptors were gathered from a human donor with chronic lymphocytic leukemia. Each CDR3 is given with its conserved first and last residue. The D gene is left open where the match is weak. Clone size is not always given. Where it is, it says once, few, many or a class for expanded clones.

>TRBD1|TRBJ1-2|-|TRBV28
CASSLGDRAGGYTF
TGTGCCAGCAGTTTAGGCGACAGGGCGGGTGGCTACACCTTC
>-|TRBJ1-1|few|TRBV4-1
CASSLRDPGDTEAFF
TGCGCCAGCAGCCTTCGGGACCCTGGAGACACTGAAGCTTTCTTT
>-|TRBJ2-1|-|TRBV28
CASSSGPSGQFF
TGTGCCAGCAGTTCAGGTCCCAGTGGGCAGTTCTTC
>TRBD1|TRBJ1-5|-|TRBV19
CASIASPGQGVSNQPQHF
TGTGCCAGCATCGCCTCTCCGGGACAGGGAGTAAGCAATCAGCCCCAGCATTTT
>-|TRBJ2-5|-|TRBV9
CASSVGRRQGAQETQYF
TGTGCCAGCAGCGTAGGCCGTCGTCAGGGAGCCCAAGAGACCCAGTACTTC
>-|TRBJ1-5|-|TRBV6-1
CASSERLGGGKSNQPQHF
TGTGCCAGCAGTGAACGATTAGGGGGGGGGAAAAGCAATCAGCCCCAGCATTTT
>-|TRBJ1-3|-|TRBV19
CASTEVNSGNTIYF
TGTGCCAGTACCGAAGTAAACTCTGGAAACACCATATATTTT
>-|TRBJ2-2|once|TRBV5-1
CASSWGLRNTGELFF
TGCGCCAGCAGCTGGGGACTGCGGAACACCGGGGAGCTGTTTTTT
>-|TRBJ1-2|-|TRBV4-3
CASSSDRTVANYGYTF
TGCGCCAGCAGCTCAGATAGGACAGTAGCTAACTATGGCTACACCTTC
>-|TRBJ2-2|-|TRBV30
CAWSGGSYTGELFF
TGTGCCTGGAGTGGGGGTTCGTACACCGGGGAGCTGTTTTTT
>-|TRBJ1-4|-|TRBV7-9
CASSSSATNEKLFF
TGTGCCAGCAGCTCCTCGGCAACTAATGAAAAACTGTTTTTT
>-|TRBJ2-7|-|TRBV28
CASSSGIKYEQYF
TGTGCCAGCAGTTCTGGGATAAAGTACGAGCAGTACTTC
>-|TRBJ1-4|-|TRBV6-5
CASMGTAATNEKLFF
TGTGCCAGCATGGGGACTGCGGCAACTAATGAAAAACTGTTTTTT
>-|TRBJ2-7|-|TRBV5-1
CASSSGMGHEQYF
TGCGCCAGCAGCTCCGGGATGGGCCACGAGCAGTACTTC
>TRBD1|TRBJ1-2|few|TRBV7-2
CASSSGGFSDGYTF
TGTGCCAGCAGCTCAGGGGGCTTCTCCGATGGCTACACCTTC
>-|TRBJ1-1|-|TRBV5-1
CASRPDLNTEAFF
TGCGCCAGCAGACCGGACTTAAACACTGAAGCTTTCTTT
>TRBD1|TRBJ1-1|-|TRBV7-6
CASSPTGQEHEAFF
TGTGCCAGCAGCCCAACGGGACAGGAGCATGAAGCTTTCTTT
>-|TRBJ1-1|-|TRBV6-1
CASSEQGSAEAFF
TGTGCCAGCAGTGAACAGGGGAGTGCTGAAGCTTTCTTT
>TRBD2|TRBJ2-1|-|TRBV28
CASSLSSGGYNEQFF
TGTGCCAGCAGTTTGAGTAGCGGGGGATACAATGAGCAGTTCTTC
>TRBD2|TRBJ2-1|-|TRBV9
CASSFTSGEAYNEQFF
TGTGCCAGCAGCTTCACTAGCGGGGAGGCCTACAATGAGCAGTTCTTC
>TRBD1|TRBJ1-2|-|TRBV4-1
CASRQTGGNYGYTF
TGCGCCAGCAGACAGACAGGGGGTAACTATGGCTACACCTTC
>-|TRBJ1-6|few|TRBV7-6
CASSLGLGSPLHF
TGTGCCAGCAGCTTAGGGTTGGGGTCACCCCTCCACTTT
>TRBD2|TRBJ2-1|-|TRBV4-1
CASSQLGLASYNEQFF
TGCGCCAGCAGCCAACTGGGACTAGCCTCCTACAATGAGCAGTTCTTC
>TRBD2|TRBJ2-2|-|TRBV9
CASSRRGETGELFF
TGTGCCAGCAGCCGGCGGGGGGAAACCGGGGAGCTGTTTTTT
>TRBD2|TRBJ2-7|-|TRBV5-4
CASSSELGTRLQYEQYF
TGTGCCAGCAGCTCGGAACTCGGGACTAGGTTGCAGTACGAGCAGTACTTC
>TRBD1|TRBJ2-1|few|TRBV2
CASSPGDRAKFF
TGTGCCAGCAGCCCCGGGGACAGGGCCAAGTTCTTC
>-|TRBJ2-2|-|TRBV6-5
CASSYDQGTGELFF
TGTGCCAGCAGTTACGATCAGGGGACCGGGGAGCTGTTTTTT
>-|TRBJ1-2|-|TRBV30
CAWSEGRDYGYTF
TGTGCCTGGAGTGAGGGGAGGGACTATGGCTACACCTTC
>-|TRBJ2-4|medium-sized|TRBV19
CASSVVTLENIQYF
TGTGCCAGTAGTGTCGTGACACTAGAAAACATTCAGTACTTC
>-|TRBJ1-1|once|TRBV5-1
CASRRRTGAGTEAFF
TGCGCCAGCAGACGGCGCACAGGCGCGGGCACTGAAGCTTTCTTT
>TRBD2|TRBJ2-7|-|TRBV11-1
CASSLEGTSGSSYEQYF
TGTGCCAGCAGCTTAGAAGGGACTAGCGGAAGCTCCTACGAGCAGTACTTC
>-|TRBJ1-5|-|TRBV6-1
CASSENISNQPQHF
TGTGCCAGCAGTGAAAATATTAGCAATCAGCCCCAGCATTTT
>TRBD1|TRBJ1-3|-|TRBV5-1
CASSTSDRAGNTIYF
TGCGCCAGCAGCACTTCGGACAGGGCTGGAAACACCATATATTTT